The 4 T cell receptor beta chains reported below all come from one sample, sequenced in a study of response to subunit inactivated influenza vaccine. TCRdb re-derived calls from the RT-PCR reads in MiXCR, one entry per CDR3 protein. The sample consists of hundreds of thousands of distinct CDR3 sequences, about a fifth of them appearing once. The starting material was PBMCs from blood, obtained around 5 days after vaccination. These receptors all stem from a man in his fifties who received an inactivated influenza vaccine.

This rearrangement joins TRBV27 to TRBJ2-7; D could derive from TRBD1 or TRBD2 (5 bases each). This CDR3 contains 16 residues. V lost 0 bases and J lost 0, with 12 bases in between. Germline loops: CDR1 MNHEY, CDR2 SMNVEV (reference sequence). The CDR3 coding sequence is TGTGCCAGCAGTTTATCATATGGGGACGTCTCCTACGAGCAGTACTTC. It codes for CASSLSYGDVSYEQYF.

This clonotype appeared a few times. CDR3 sequence reads: CASSSLGDYRRKAFF. The CDR3 DNA follows: TGTGCCAGCAGTTCTCTAGGGGACTACAGGCGGAAAGCTTTCTTT. This chain joins TRBV6-5 and TRBJ1-1, with D perhaps matching TRBD1 (5 bases). The CDR3 covers 15 residues. In germline, CDR1 is MNHEY, CDR2 SVGAGI. The V and J ends lost 4 bases and 9 bases respectively, with 21 bases between them.

This clonotype was detected only a few times. The chain carries TRBV24-1 and TRBJ2-2; D unclear. The CDR3 has 15 residues. The V gene's germline CDR1 is KGHDR and CDR2 SFDVKD. Trimming removed 5 bases at V and 0 bases at J, with 9 bases between. DNA of the CDR3: TGTGCCACCAGTGGATACCCTCCGAACACCGGGGAGCTGTTTTTT. Translating it yields CATSGYPPNTGELFF.

J is TRBJ2-7 and V is TRBV9, with D tentatively TRBD2 (6 bases). V was clipped by 3 bases and J by 6 bases, with 13 bases between them. The CDR3 spans 13 residues. Germline CDR1 and CDR2: SGDLS and YYNGEE. The CDR3 region is CASSEGTVGEQYF. CDR3 coding DNA: TGTGCCAGCAGCGAGGGGACTGTGGGCGAGCAGTACTTC.